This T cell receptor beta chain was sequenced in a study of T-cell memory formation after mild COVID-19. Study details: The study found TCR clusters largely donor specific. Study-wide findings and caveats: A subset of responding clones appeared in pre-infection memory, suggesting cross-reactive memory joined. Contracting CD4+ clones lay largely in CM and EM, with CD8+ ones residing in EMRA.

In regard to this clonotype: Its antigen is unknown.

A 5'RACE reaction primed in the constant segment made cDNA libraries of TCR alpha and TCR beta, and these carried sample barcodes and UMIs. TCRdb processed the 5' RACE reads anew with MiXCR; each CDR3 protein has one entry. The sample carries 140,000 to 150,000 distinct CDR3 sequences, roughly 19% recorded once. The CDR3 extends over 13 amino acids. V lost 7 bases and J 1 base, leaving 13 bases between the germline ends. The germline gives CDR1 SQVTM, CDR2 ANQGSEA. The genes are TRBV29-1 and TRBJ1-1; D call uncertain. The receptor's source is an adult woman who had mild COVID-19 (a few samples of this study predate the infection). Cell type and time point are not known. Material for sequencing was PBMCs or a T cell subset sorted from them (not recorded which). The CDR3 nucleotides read TGCAGCGGGAAGGAGGGAAGGAACACTGAAGCTTTCTTT. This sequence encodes CSGKEGRNTEAFF.